This T cell receptor (beta chain) is drawn from a study of preoperative IRX-2 immunotherapy in early breast cancer. Germline-derived CDR1 and CDR2 are MNHGY and SAAAGT. The CDR3 extends over 15 amino acids. J was trimmed by 1 base and V by 5 bases; bases with no gene match: 4. The sample holds one count of this clone. Sample treatment: preoperative locoregional IRX-2 cytokine immunotherapy. This phase Ib study tested locoregional IRX-2 cytokine immunotherapy given before surgery. Assay: immunoSEQ multiplex PCR; the TCRdb copy retains only in-frame clones and omits some. The top ten hold around 6.5% of the sample, which has 25,000 to 30,000 clones, around 72% seen once.

The chain has TRBV6-8 and TRBJ2-1; 8 nucleotides match TRBD1. The sample was lymph node tissue, taken after IRX-2 immunotherapy. The sequence derives from a human donor with breast cancer. The CDR3 coding sequence is TGTGCCAGCAGTACCGACAGGGGTTCCTACAATGAGCAGTTCTTC. This codes for CASSTDRGSYNEQFF.